The clone carrying this T cell receptor (beta chain) was seen ten or more times. The data belong to a study of T cells in Graves' hyperthyroidism and ophthalmopathy. In the study overall: Peripheral blood was drawn at first diagnosis, prior to all treatment.

Amplified TCR beta CDR3 regions came from RNA transcripts. The HTBI set primed first-round TCR CDR3 RT-PCR. TCRdb reanalysed the multiplex PCR reads using MiXCR and keeps one entry per CDR3 protein. This sample has about 290,000 distinct CDR3 sequences, with roughly 13% found just once. Trimming took off 8 bases at V and 0 bases at J, with 15 bases between the two ends. The CDR3 contains 15 residues. Germline V gene data show CDR1 as ENHRY and CDR2 as SYGVKD. Sequencing was carried out using blood. The TCR sequence derives from a woman in her 40s with Graves' hyperthyroidism. This chain connects TRBV10-3 to TRBJ2-3; D uncertain. CDR3 residues: CAICGPNPSTDTQYF. CDR3 nucleotides: TGTGCCATCTGTGGGCCGAACCCTAGCACAGATACGCAGTATTTT.